Listed here is a single TCR beta chain. The sample comes from a study of T cell changes during pregnancy in multiple sclerosis. The protocol was immunoSEQ multiplex PCR, while the TCRdb copy is restricted to in-frame clones and leaves out a portion. The sample lists tens of thousands of clones, around 91% occurring once. The sequence derives from a female donor in good health, enrolled as a control in a pregnancy study. The sample was peripheral blood, taken in the third trimester of pregnancy.

The CDR3 nucleotides read TGTGCCAGAGCGCGGACCTACGAGCAGTACTTC. It specifies CARARTYEQYF. This sequence joins TRBV5-3 and TRBJ2-7; no reliable D call. TRBV5-3 is annotated as an ORF whose role is uncertain. The V gene lost 7 bases and the J gene lost 2 bases, with 7 bases spanning the gap. The CDR3 is 11 amino acids.